These 9 T cell receptor beta chains were all obtained from the same sample, sequenced in a study of human T cells and chemical hapten exposure. TCRdb reprocessed the RACE reads via MiXCR and lists one record per CDR3 protein. This table holds 50,000 to 65,000 distinct CDR3 sequences, 8% to 10% found once. Time point given: patch test 3, about 24 weeks after DPC sensitization. The treatment is: therapeutic diphenylcyclopropenone sensitization with weekly scalp DPC. The source was whole blood, collected in connection with sensitization to the hapten diphenylcyclopropenone (DPC). These receptors were collected from a woman between 40 and 55 years old with alopecia areata. Some clones in this sample may be carry-over from other donors' samples.

This clonotype was seen more than once but under ten times. The V call is TRBV9, the J call TRBJ2-7, with D possibly matching TRBD1 (6 bases). V lost 1 base, J lost 5 bases, and 19 bases lay in between. Germline assignment: CDR1 SGDLS and CDR2 YYNGEE. The CDR3 has 16 amino acids. The CDR3 region has the DNA TGTGCCAGCAGCGTATTACCGACATCAGGGGATAACGAGCAGTACTTC. Amino acids: CASSVLPTSGDNEQYF. The complete variable domain, with remaining parts taken from reference TRBV9 and TRBJ2-7, reads DSGVTQTPKHLITATGQRVTLRCSPRSGDLSVYWYQQSLDQGLQFLIQYYNGEERAKGNILERFSAQQFPDLHSELNLSSLELGDSALYFCASSVLPTSGDNEQYFGPGTRLTVT.

This clonotype was found a few times. In nucleotides, the CDR3 is TGTGCCAGCAGTGGTGGGACAGGGACCACTGAAGCTTTCTTT. It is translated as CASSGGTGTTEAFF. The chain is built from TRBV2 and TRBJ1-1; 9 positions match TRBD1. Germline CDR1 reads SNHLY; CDR2 reads FYNNEI. This CDR3 comprises 14 residues. Unmatched junction bases numbered 4, after V lost 4 bases and J lost 4 bases. The entire variable domain, with the rest obtained from reference TRBV2 and TRBJ1-1, is as follows: EPEVTQTPSHQVTQMGQEVILRCVPISNHLYFYWYRQILGQKVEFLVSFYNNEISEKSEIFDDQFSVERPDGSNFTLKIRSTKLEDSAMYFCASSGGTGTTEAFFGQGTRLTVV.

This clonotype showed up just a few times. The chain links TRBV27 to TRBJ2-2; no definite D call. CDR1 and CDR2 (germline): MNHEY, SMNVEV (reference sequence). The CDR3 has 14 residues. Trimming stripped 5 bases from V and 6 bases from J, with 13 bases between. The CDR3 loop is CASSLRSLAGELFF. Written as DNA, the CDR3 is TGTGCCAGCAGTCTAAGGTCTTTGGCCGGGGAGCTGTTTTTT.

Comments on this clonotype: A much larger clonotype is one base distant, so this may be a read error. The chain employs TRBV27 and TRBJ1-6; the D gene is possibly TRBD1 (5 bases). The CDR3 contains 14 residues. Germline CDR1 and CDR2: MNHEY and SMNVEV (reference sequence). Trimming stripped 6 bases from V and 10 bases from J, with 16 bases between. The CDR3, as DNA: TGTGCCAGCAGCCACTTGGGGGGGAACTCACCCCTCCACTTT. Its translation is CASSHLGGNSPLHF.

V usage is TRBV10-3 and J usage is TRBJ2-3, with D unresolved. The CDR3 has 13 residues. Between the trimmed V and J ends, which lost 3 bases and 5 bases, there was a span of 9 bases. CDR1 and CDR2 from the germline V gene are ENHRY and SYGVKD. CDR3 region: CAISDGVGDTQYF. CDR3 sequence (DNA): TGTGCCATCAGTGACGGTGTGGGAGATACGCAGTATTTT.

This CDR3 reads CASSSGGPLRNTQYF. CDR3 in DNA: TGTGCCAGCAGCTCCGGGGGGCCTCTGAGGAATACGCAGTATTTT. The chain carries TRBV7-2 and TRBJ2-3, with D maybe TRBD2 (7 bases). V gave up 4 bases and J gave up 7 bases, with 18 bases separating them. The CDR3 loop spans 15 amino acids. Germline CDR1 reads SGHTA; CDR2 reads FQGNSA. The full variable domain, rest sourced from reference TRBV7-2 and TRBJ2-3, is GAGVSQSPSNKVTEKGKDVELRCDPISGHTALYWYRQSLGQGLEFLIYFQGNSAPDKSGLPSDRFSAERTGGSVSTLTIQRTQQEDSAVYLCASSSGGPLRNTQYFGPGTRLTVL.

This clonotype was seen many times. The chain employs TRBV11-2 and TRBJ2-4; TRBD2 matches 10 bases. The CDR3 length is 17 residues. Per the germline V gene, CDR1 is SGHAT and CDR2 is FQNNGV. The V segment lost 5 bases and the J segment 0 bases; nucleotides outside the gene matches: 7. CDR3 amino acids: CASSHRTSGLAKNIQYF. CDR3 DNA: TGTGCCAGCAGCCATAGGACTAGCGGTTTAGCCAAAAACATTCAGTACTTC.

The gene calls are TRBV9 and TRBJ1-1, with TRBD1 matching 8 bases. V lost 4 bases, J lost 6 bases, and 2 bases stayed unmatched. The length of the CDR3 is 12 residues. Looked up from germline, CDR1 is SGDLS and CDR2 is YYNGEE. The CDR3 nucleotides read TGTGCCAGCAGCACAGGGGGACCTGAAGCTTTCTTT. Its protein product is CASSTGGPEAFF.

The rearrangement links TRBV27 to TRBJ1-3, with D possibly TRBD1 on 5 matching bases. Germline values: CDR1 MNHEY, CDR2 SMNVEV (reference sequence). The CDR3 runs 15 residues. Trimming removed 3 bases at V and 0 bases at J, with 9 bases between. CDR3 in DNA: TGTGCCAGCAGTTTGGACACCAACTCTGGAAACACCATATATTTT. Its protein is CASSLDTNSGNTIYF.